This T cell receptor (beta chain) was captured in a study of T cells in Graves' hyperthyroidism and ophthalmopathy. A single count supports this clonotype. Amplification of TCR beta CDR3 regions was performed using RNA transcripts as template. HTBI primers were the set used in a first-round RT-PCR of the TCR CDR3. TCRdb re-derived calls from the multiplex PCR reads in MiXCR, one entry per CDR3 protein. The sample yields 500,000 or so distinct CDR3 sequences, about 16% seen once. CDR3 length: 15 amino acids. Germline values: CDR1 MNHEY, CDR2 SVGEGT. Trimming cost V 3 bases and J 4 bases; bases outside gene matches: 9.

The chain carries TRBV6-2 or TRBV6-3 and TRBJ2-7, with 7 bases identical to TRBD2. This sequence originates from a young woman with Graves' ophthalmopathy. What was sequenced was blood. CDR3 in amino acids: CASSYPGGLIYEQYF. The CDR3 DNA is TGTGCCAGCAGTTATCCGGGAGGCCTGATTTACGAGCAGTACTTC.